Listed below are T cell receptor beta chains from one sample, sequenced in a study of blood T cells in healthy people across ages. TCRdb recomputed calls from the 5' RACE reads with MiXCR, one row per CDR3 protein. Found here are around 2 million distinct CDR3 sequences, around 42% of them singletons; the top ten hold 23%. The sample consisted of blood. The receptor source for this set is a human donor in good health. Both conserved end residues are part of each CDR3. Each record gives: J gene, V gene, clone size, D gene, CDR3 protein, CDR3 DNA. D genes are given only for firm matches. Clone size is stated in some rows and not others, as once, few, many or a class when expanded.

j_call: TRBJ1-1; v_call: TRBV10-3; clone_size: few; d_call: TRBD1; cdr3_aa: CAISEWGQGSTEAFF; cdr3_nt: TGTGCCATCAGTGAGTGGGGACAGGGTTCGACTGAAGCTTTCTTT
j_call: TRBJ2-7; v_call: TRBV7-9; clone_size: NA; d_call: NA; cdr3_aa: CASSLQGGDEQYF; cdr3_nt: TGTGCCAGCAGCTTACAGGGCGGCGACGAGCAGTACTTC
j_call: TRBJ2-7; v_call: TRBV7-2; clone_size: many; d_call: NA; cdr3_aa: CASRSGASYEQYF; cdr3_nt: TGTGCCAGCAGATCCGGGGCCTCCTACGAGCAGTACTTC
j_call: TRBJ2-7; v_call: TRBV5-1; clone_size: NA; d_call: NA; cdr3_aa: CASSLASTATAYEQYF; cdr3_nt: TGCGCCAGCAGCTTGGCCTCGACAGCAACAGCTTACGAGCAGTACTTC
j_call: TRBJ2-6; v_call: TRBV9; clone_size: few; d_call: NA; cdr3_aa: CASSPNPSGANVLTF; cdr3_nt: TGTGCCAGCAGCCCCAATCCTTCTGGGGCCAACGTCCTGACTTTC
j_call: TRBJ2-3; v_call: TRBV3-1; clone_size: NA; d_call: NA; cdr3_aa: CASSQDIMVADTQYF; cdr3_nt: TGTGCCAGCAGCCAAGATATAATGGTGGCAGATACGCAGTATTTT
j_call: TRBJ1-4; v_call: TRBV15; clone_size: few; d_call: TRBD1; cdr3_aa: CATSRILDRVETNEKLFF; cdr3_nt: TGTGCCACCAGCAGAATACTCGACAGGGTTGAAACTAATGAAAAACTGTTTTTT
j_call: TRBJ2-7; v_call: TRBV2; clone_size: NA; d_call: NA; cdr3_aa: CASSDWGDYEQYF; cdr3_nt: TGTGCCAGCAGTGACTGGGGGGACTACGAGCAGTACTTC
j_call: TRBJ1-1; v_call: TRBV2; clone_size: NA; d_call: NA; cdr3_aa: CASRVTKFTTTEAFF; cdr3_nt: TGTGCCAGCAGGGTAACTAAGTTCACGACCACTGAAGCTTTCTTT
j_call: TRBJ1-5; v_call: TRBV7-8; clone_size: NA; d_call: NA; cdr3_aa: CASSLWERSLTESNQPQHF; cdr3_nt: TGTGCCAGCAGCTTATGGGAGAGGAGCCTTACTGAGAGCAATCAGCCCCAGCATTTT
j_call: TRBJ2-3; v_call: TRBV11-2; clone_size: few; d_call: NA; cdr3_aa: CASSLEREPRDTQYF; cdr3_nt: TGTGCCAGCAGCTTAGAAAGGGAGCCCAGAGATACGCAGTATTTT